This record covers a single T cell receptor beta chain. This clonotype showed up just a few times. Its antigen is currently not known. Base qualities are not recorded, but no much larger clone differs from it by a single base. The CDR3, from cysteine to phenylalanine, totals 14 residues. The read is trimmed to its CDR3 DNA, 42 bases read in frame from base 1. The CDR1 and CDR2 encoded by the germline V gene (reference sequence) are LGHDT and YNNKEL. Deletion took 4 bases off V and 1 base off J, with a span of 11 bases between the germline ends. Libraries were made using PCR. This sample was sequenced with an Illumina HiSeq 2500. To reduce PCR and sequencing biases, unique molecular identifiers were incorporated into the TCR beta cDNA libraries. Approximately 500,000 cDNA molecules were obtained per 1 to 10 million input T cells, so each molecule approximated one T cell. The same protocol used for the earlier healthy control dataset was applied to prepare and sequence the patient libraries. Samples belonging to the same batch were prepared together, multiplexed and sequenced on a shared HiSeq lane. The paper's data handling went like this. MIGEC handled the raw barcoded reads, throwing out single-read molecular identifier groups before consensus assembly and CDR3 extraction. VDJtools was used for post-analysis of the clonotype tables, and diversity was normalized by down-sampling every dataset to the size of the smallest sample. Repertoire overlap clustering matched CDR3 amino acid but not nucleotide sequences to correct batch-related cross-sample contamination. The raw public data were reprocessed by TCRdb itself: fastp quality trimming at Q25, MiXCR clonotype calling, in-frame beta chains only. CDR3 protein duplicates are merged, each entry listing the most common genes and DNA. TCRdb's processing, not the authors', yielded these V and J calls. This sample comprises some 370,000 distinct CDR3 sequences, about a third of them detected only once. Of the sample, over 10% is held by the ten largest clones.

To demonstrate the VDJtools post-analysis software, TCR beta repertoires were profiled from the peripheral blood of 13 young patients with multiple sclerosis. Multiple sclerosis patients were children and adolescents aged 6 to 15 years. These data originate in a study of post-analysis software for immune sequencing data (dated by TCRdb to the mid-2010s). Notes on the research overall: Recorded disease courses included relapsing-remitting, secondary progressive and progressive-relapsing multiple sclerosis, with some patients lacking subtype annotation. The multiple sclerosis patient repertoires were compared with around ten previously published healthy control repertoires from donors aged 6 to 25 years. A subset of samples was prepared in parallel using single-end sample barcoding, then pooled and co-amplified after Illumina adapter ligation.

Paper-wide results and their limitations: Direct clustering with F measure revealed strong co-clustering of samples prepared in the same batch, which led to a batch-effect correction. About five TRBV segments, including TRBV5-6, TRBV5-1 and TRBV20-1, were significantly more frequent in patients than controls. The control group was slightly older than the multiple sclerosis patient group. Compared with controls, multiple sclerosis patients had significantly lower normalized Chao1 diversity, a finding suggesting substantial peripheral T-cell clonal expansion.

The sequence derives from a girl aged 5-17 years with multiple sclerosis. The sequence is built from TRBV3-1 and TRBJ2-7; tentative D gene TRBD2, with 7 bases matching. Material: blood. DNA sequence: TGTGCCAGCAGCCTGGCGGGGGCTTCCTACGAGCAGTACTTC. Its protein product is CASSLAGASYEQYF.